This entry concerns a single T cell receptor (beta chain). The CDR3 covers 12 residues. In germline, CDR1 is SGHAT, CDR2 FQNNGV. Trimming removed 2 bases at V and 7 bases at J, with 3 bases between. The source of the sample is a study of blood T cell repertoires in COVID-19. Method: immunoSEQ multiplex PCR; TCRdb's copy keeps in-frame clones and lacks some. This table holds roughly 160,000 clones, around 84% found once. The sequence was obtained from a woman between 50 and 59 years old with COVID-19, enrolled during active disease. Sequenced sample: peripheral blood. The V gene is TRBV11-2, the J gene TRBJ1-6; no clear D. CDR3 loop: CASSLLNSPLHF. The CDR3 bases are TGTGCCAGCAGCTTACTAAATTCACCCCTCCACTTT.